This TCR beta chain was sequenced for a study of synovial regulatory T cells in juvenile arthritis. Study-wide results and caveats: Synovial Treg CDR3 sequences overlapped more with iaTregs than other circulating Tregs. Across patients, iaTreg TCR repertoires were mostly private, partly shared with synovial Teff and blood CPL.

A word on this clone: Its antigen is still unknown.

The CDR3 is 13 amino acids. There is no recorded DNA. From germline, CDR1 is SGHVS and CDR2 FQNEAQ. Clones were read by immunoSEQ multiplex PCR, and TCRdb kept only the in-frame ones, dropping some. The sample has around 10,000 clones; the top ten hold roughly 0.92%. Sequencing was performed on Treg cells from blood. Specified subset: remaining (HLA-DR-negative) circulating blood Treg cells. This receptor was taken from a donor between 2 and 29 years old with juvenile idiopathic arthritis. The V gene is TRBV7-8, the J gene TRBJ2-7; TCRdb gives TRBD2 as the D gene, but with no DNA this cannot be confirmed. The CDR3 protein is CASSLVSSYEQYF.